This TCR beta chain was found in a study of OX40 agonist ivuxolimab in advanced cancers. Overall study: Participants could have had prior anti-PD-1, anti-PD-L1 or anti-CTLA-4 therapy, and 40% had some.

Comments on this clone: No antigen is known for it.

Notes on the study in general: Dose levels from 0.1 to 3.0 mg/kg saw CD4+ and CD8+ blood T cells expand clonally by week 6. Averaged across samples, CD8+ T cells carried more expanded clones than CD4+ did.

The CDR3 length is 14 residues. V gave up 7 bases and J gave up 7 bases, with 20 bases separating them. Germline-derived CDR1 and CDR2 are SGHVS and FQNEAQ. TCRdb's table, derived via immunoSEQ multiplex PCR, lists solely in-frame clones and lacks some. Of approximately 61,000 clones in the sample, about 82% were seen once. This receptor was identified in an adult with an advanced solid tumor such as melanoma, head and neck, liver or kidney cancer. The chain links TRBV7-8 to TRBJ2-7; tentatively, D is TRBD2 (6 bases). This material consisted of CD4+ or CD8+ T cells sorted from blood, taken in a trial of the OX40 agonist ivuxolimab. This CDR3 reads CASIPEGFSGEQYF. In DNA form, the CDR3 reads TGTGCCAGCATCCCGGAGGGCTTCTCCGGAGAGCAGTACTTC.